The clone carrying this T cell receptor (beta chain) was counted ten times or more. Antigen: not known. This sample was included in a study of early T cells in non-severe SARS-CoV-2 infection. Turning to the study itself: Investigators sequenced bulk RNA drawn from unsorted whole blood, and chains remained unpaired.

The CDR3 extends over 14 amino acids. Germline V gene sequence: CDR1 SGHDT, CDR2 YYEEEE. V lost 2 bases and J lost 0, with 8 bases in between. Each single cDNA molecule received a unique molecular identifier. A single record per CDR3 protein comes from TCRdb applying MiXCR to the 5' RACE reads. The profile shows roughly 65,000 distinct CDR3 sequences, approximately 12% of them singletons. Study-wide findings and caveats: Matches to VDJdb favored anti-spike CD8 responses and missed private and CD4 specificities.

Material for sequencing was whole blood. V and J are TRBV5-6 and TRBJ2-5; D is unresolved. The sequence came from an adult who was a healthcare worker with PCR-confirmed SARS-CoV-2 infection or an uninfected control (not recorded which). The DNA for the CDR3 is TGTGCCAGCAGCTTAGACACAAACCAAGAGACCCAGTACTTC. Protein: CASSLDTNQETQYF.